Below, 15 T cell receptor beta chains from the same sample are listed, as sequenced in a study of T-cell memory formation after mild COVID-19. TCRdb re-called the 5' RACE reads with MiXCR, one entry per CDR3 protein. The sample includes approximately 290,000 distinct CDR3 sequences, 8.2% seen only once; the top ten take roughly 22%. Sequenced: PBMCs or a T cell subset sorted from them (not recorded which). The receptors were sampled from a man aged 18 to 35 who had mild COVID-19 (a few samples of this study predate the infection). Cell type and time point are not known.

This clonotype appeared a few times. V is TRBV28 and J is TRBJ1-2; no firm D call. Per germline, CDR1 MDHEN and CDR2 SYDVKM. Trimming cost V 3 bases and J 7 bases, with 6 bases left between them. This CDR3 spans 11 amino acids. The CDR3 DNA is TGTGCCAGCAGTTTGGGTTTTGGCTACACCTTC. Protein: CASSLGFGYTF.

This clonotype showed up many times. The chain joins TRBV5-4 to TRBJ2-7, with 8 positions matching TRBD2. This CDR3 comprises 14 residues. V shed 2 bases, J shed 5 bases, and the junction held 6 bases outside the gene matches. Germline CDR1 and CDR2: SGHNT and YYREEE (reference sequence). CDR3 in amino acids: CASSFGGADNEQYF. The CDR3 DNA reads as TGTGCCAGCAGCTTCGGGGGGGCCGATAACGAGCAGTACTTC.

This clonotype has only a few counts. This chain connects TRBV4-1 to TRBJ1-2, with no clear D. V gave up 3 bases and J gave up 5 bases, with 7 bases separating them. CDR3 length equals 12 residues. The germline V gene encodes CDR1 MGHRA and CDR2 YSYEKL. The CDR3 nucleotides read TGCGCCAGCAGCCACGATTTATATGGCTACACCTTC. It yields the protein CASSHDLYGYTF.

The chain combines TRBV7-9 with TRBJ1-5; D is possibly TRBD1 (5 bases). The CDR3 consists of 14 residues. CDR1 is SEHNR and CDR2 is FQNEAQ in the germline V gene (reference sequence). V lost 3 bases and J lost 3, with 9 bases in between. The CDR3 DNA reads as TGTGCCAGCAGCTTCGACAGACACAATCAGCCCCAGCATTTT. It yields the protein CASSFDRHNQPQHF.

This clonotype turned up a few times. The chain carries TRBV12-3 or TRBV12-4 and TRBJ2-3; a weak D match, TRBD2 (7 bases). The CDR3 is 15 residues long. Deletions cut 7 bases from V and 4 bases from J, with 18 bases between. The CDR3 coding sequence is TGTGCCAGCACCATGAGGGGGGGCCAAGCAGATACGCAGTATTTT. Translating gives CASTMRGGQADTQYF.

Only a few counts were recorded for this clonotype. This chain joins TRBV5-5 and TRBJ1-1; no clear D gene. This CDR3 has 15 residues. Germline-derived CDR1 and CDR2 are SGHKS and YYEKEE (reference sequence). Deletions cut 1 base from V and 6 bases from J, with 16 bases between. Here the CDR3 DNA reads TGTGCCAGCAGCTTGAGTCCTCCGGTCCTGGCTGAAGCTTTCTTT. It encodes CASSLSPPVLAEAFF.

This clonotype was observed a handful of times. Here the CDR3 DNA reads TGTGCCAGCAGCTCCCTCCTGACAGGGTACAATGAGCAGTTCTTC. Translated, it gives CASSSLLTGYNEQFF. The rearrangement links TRBV7-8 to TRBJ2-1; the match to TRBD1 covers 7 bases. CDR3 size: 15 residues. With V trimmed by 4 bases and J by 4 bases, 7 bases remained unmatched. Germline V gives CDR1 SGHVS, CDR2 FQNEAQ.

This clonotype has just a few counts. The gene calls are TRBV4-2 and TRBJ2-3; 9 bases map to TRBD2. This CDR3 comprises 18 residues. Germline loops: CDR1 LGHNA, CDR2 YNFKEQ. V lost 0 bases to trimming and J lost 6 bases; unmatched junction nucleotides: 13. CDR3 in DNA: TGTGCCAGCAGCCAAGATAGGTGGCGGGGGGGCCGTTCCGATACGCAGTATTTT. This translates into CASSQDRWRGGRSDTQYF.

This clonotype was counted many times. The V call is TRBV12-3 or TRBV12-4, the J call TRBJ2-7, with a weak D call TRBD1 (5 bases). There are 13 residues in the CDR3. V lost 3 bases and J 3 bases, leaving 9 bases between the germline ends. In DNA, the CDR3 is TGTGCCAGCAGTTTTGGGGCCGGCTACGAGCAGTACGTC. Its translation: CASSFGAGYEQYV.

As to this clonotype: A much larger clone differs from this one at a single base, so this may be a read error. Here the CDR3 reads CASETGSTDTQYF. CDR3 sequence (DNA): TGTGCCAGCGAGACAGGGAGCACAGATACGCAGTATTTT. The J gene is TRBJ2-3, the V gene TRBV6-2 or TRBV6-3; 7 nucleotides align to TRBD1. Germline CDR1 reads MNHEY; CDR2 reads SVGEGT. There are 13 residues in the CDR3. The V and J ends lost 8 bases and 0 bases, in that order; junction bases with no gene match: 2.

The table lists this clonotype with a few counts. The chain combines TRBV7-2 with TRBJ2-5; D gene unclear. The CDR3 has 13 residues. Germline lookup yields CDR1 SGHTA and CDR2 FQGNSA. With 3 bases removed from V and 3 bases from J, the gap between germline ends came to 8 bases. The CDR3 loop is CASSFKGKETQYF. For the CDR3, the DNA is TGTGCCAGCAGCTTCAAGGGAAAAGAGACCCAGTACTTC.

Here the CDR3 reads CASSPRTGGRETQYF. CDR3 DNA: TGTGCCAGCTCACCACGGACAGGGGGACGGGAGACCCAGTACTTC. The chain employs TRBV18 and TRBJ2-5, with 10 positions matching TRBD1. Germline-derived CDR1 and CDR2 are KGHSH and LQKENI. The CDR3 sequence is 15 residues long. The J segment lost 5 bases and the V segment lost 1 base, leaving 4 bases of the junction unmatched.

This clonotype was detected many times. This sequence joins TRBV7-2 and TRBJ1-1; D unclear. The CDR3 covers 12 residues. Per the germline V gene, CDR1 is SGHTA and CDR2 is FQGNSA. V lost 2 bases and J lost 11, with 12 bases in between. The CDR3 protein is CASSLFSGRAFF. The CDR3 DNA follows: TGTGCCAGCAGCTTATTTTCGGGTAGGGCTTTCTTT.

V is TRBV4-1 and J is TRBJ2-6; D remains unclear. The CDR3 extends over 16 amino acids. The germline V gene encodes CDR1 MGHRA and CDR2 YSYEKL. Trimming removed 0 bases at V and 3 bases at J, with 9 bases between. This CDR3 is CASSQEPPSGANVLTF. The DNA for the CDR3 is TGCGCCAGCAGCCAAGAACCGCCCAGTGGGGCCAACGTCCTGACTTTC.

This clonotype was seen a handful of times. The chain carries TRBV5-1 and TRBJ2-7, with 13 bases lining up with TRBD2. Germline V gives CDR1 SGHRS, CDR2 YFSETQ. The CDR3 extends over 17 amino acids. Germline trimming cut 0 bases from V and 2 bases from J; bases unmatched to any gene: 5. For the CDR3, the DNA is TGCGCCAGCAGCTTGGGACTAGCGGGGGGCCACGCCTACGAGCAGTACTTC. It encodes CASSLGLAGGHAYEQYF.